These 29 T cell receptor beta chains came from one sample sequenced in a study of T cell responses to AZD1222 COVID-19 vaccine. The assay was immunoSEQ multiplex PCR, and TCRdb's table has in-frame clones only and misses some. The sample includes roughly 130,000 clones, roughly 88% of them seen just once. The sample was peripheral blood, taken on day 0 of AZD1222 vaccination. All receptors derive from an adult in good health.

V and J are TRBV2 and TRBJ1-4; D remains unclear. Trimming left V 5 bases short and J 4 bases short, with 14 bases between. CDR1 is SNHLY, CDR2 FYNNEI, per germline. The length of the CDR3 is 15 residues. CDR3 sequence (DNA): TGTGCCAGCAGTCCCCGGCGCGCCGTTAATGAAAAACTGTTTTTT. It encodes CASSPRRAVNEKLFF.

The chain employs TRBV12-3 or TRBV12-4 and TRBJ1-1; D not certain. There are 13 residues in the CDR3. V was clipped by 0 bases and J by 7 bases, with 9 bases between them. In DNA, the CDR3 is TGTGCCAGCAGTTTAGCAACGGACGGTGAAGCTTTCTTT. This gives the protein CASSLATDGEAFF.

The chain joins TRBV19 to TRBJ1-2; D not certain. This CDR3 region has 13 residues. Germline V gene lookup returns CDR1 LNHDA and CDR2 SQIVND (reference sequence). Trimming stripped 5 bases from V and 1 base from J, with 8 bases between. CDR3 residues: CASSRLLNYGYTF. Here the CDR3 DNA reads TGTGCCAGTAGTCGACTGCTTAACTATGGCTACACCTTC.

In its sample, this clone was seen once. The gene calls are TRBV7-2 and TRBJ2-3, with 8 nucleotides matching TRBD2. CDR3 length: 19 amino acids. V was pared by 1 base and J by 4 bases, with 16 bases of the junction left unmatched. CDR1 and CDR2 from the germline V gene are SGHTA and FQGNSA. The CDR3 region is CASSLVWPSGPPPSDTQYF. CDR3 bases: TGTGCCAGCAGCTTAGTTTGGCCTAGCGGGCCCCCCCCCTCAGATACGCAGTATTTT.

The V gene is TRBV5-4, the J gene TRBJ2-7; 9 bases fit TRBD1. The V and J ends lost 4 bases and 4 bases, in that order; junction bases with no gene match: 6. The CDR3 contains 14 residues. Germline V gene data show CDR1 as SGHNT and CDR2 as YYREEE (reference sequence). The CDR3 is CASSLGQGRYEQYF. The CDR3, as DNA: TGTGCCAGCAGCCTTGGACAGGGGCGGTACGAGCAGTACTTC.

The chain combines TRBV3-1 (or the pseudogene TRBV3-2) with TRBJ2-2; D is unresolved. The germline gives CDR1 LGHDT, CDR2 YNNKEL (reference sequence). V was clipped by 8 bases and J by 0 bases, with 13 bases between them. The CDR3 loop spans 15 amino acids. For the CDR3, the DNA is TGTGCCAGCCGTACCGGGCTAGCGAACACCGGGGAGCTGTTTTTT. This sequence encodes CASRTGLANTGELFF.

The genes are TRBV19 and TRBJ1-3; a weak D match, TRBD1 (5 bases). Germline CDR1 is LNHDA and CDR2 is SQIVND (reference sequence). CDR3 length: 14 residues. With 5 bases removed from V and 7 bases from J, the gap between germline ends came to 15 bases. The CDR3 region is CASSGGLLGNTIYF. CDR3 bases: TGTGCCAGTAGTGGGGGTCTGCTGGGGAACACCATATATTTT.

This chain connects TRBV5-4 to TRBJ2-2, with 9 bases aligning to TRBD2. Looked up from germline, CDR1 is SGHNT and CDR2 is YYREEE (reference sequence). There are 16 residues in the CDR3. V lost 1 base, J lost 6 bases, and 7 bases stayed unmatched. DNA for the CDR3: TGTGCCAGCAGCTTGAGCGGGGGGCGCCTGGCCGGGGAGCTGTTTTTT. Protein sequence: CASSLSGGRLAGELFF.

V is TRBV30 and J is TRBJ1-5; 10 bases line up with TRBD1. The germline V gene has CDR1 GTSNPN and CDR2 SVGIG (reference sequence). Trimming removed 5 bases from V and 7 bases from J; junction bases left unmatched: 11. The CDR3 covers 15 residues. This chain's CDR3 is CAWRPGTGERQPQHF. The CDR3, as DNA: TGTGCCTGGCGCCCGGGGACAGGGGAAAGACAGCCCCAGCATTTT.

The chain joins TRBV19 to TRBJ1-5; D uncertain. V lost 7 bases and J 0 bases, leaving 10 bases between the germline ends. The CDR3 covers 14 residues. The germline gives CDR1 LNHDA, CDR2 SQIVND (reference sequence). CDR3 loop: CASKEDGSNQPQHF. CDR3 bases: TGTGCCAGTAAGGAGGATGGTAGCAATCAGCCCCAGCATTTT.

In its sample, this clone was seen once. The V and J genes are TRBV9 and TRBJ1-5, with 7 bases aligning to TRBD1. V trimming: 4 bases; J trimming: 3 bases; junction bases outside the gene matches: 4. CDR3 length: 14 residues. CDR1 and CDR2 from the germline V gene are SGDLS and YYNGEE. CDR3 nucleotide sequence: TGTGCCAGCAGCCGCACAGGGGACAATCAGCCCCAGCATTTT. It specifies CASSRTGDNQPQHF.

The V call is TRBV3-1 (or the pseudogene TRBV3-2), the J call TRBJ2-3, with D possibly matching TRBD1 (6 bases). Trimming removed 11 bases at V and 0 bases at J, with 18 bases between. The CDR3 sequence is 15 residues long. Germline V gene data show CDR1 as LGHDT and CDR2 as YNNKEL (reference sequence). The CDR3, as DNA: TGTGCCTCCCAAGGGGGACCCCGGAGCACAGATACGCAGTATTTT. It yields the protein CASQGGPRSTDTQYF.

Remarks on this clone: The junction and the germline gene differ at one end; a read error may be behind it. This sequence joins TRBV5-8 and TRBJ1-6; no firm D call. The CDR3 loop spans 14 amino acids. Per the germline V gene, CDR1 is SGHTS and CDR2 is YDEGEE. Here the CDR3 reads CASRLGGKGSPLHF. The CDR3 coding sequence is TGTGCCAGCAGATTGGGAGGGAAGGGTTCACCCCTCCACTTT.

The chain recombines TRBV27 with TRBJ2-7, with 8 bases aligning to TRBD2. Germline V CDR1 and CDR2: MNHEY, SMNVEV (reference sequence). V lost 3 bases to trimming and J lost 0 bases; unmatched junction nucleotides: 10. This CDR3 has 17 amino acids. The CDR3 sequence is CASSFRTSGRTSYEQYF. The CDR3 DNA reads TGTGCCAGCAGTTTCCGTACTAGCGGCCGAACCTCCTACGAGCAGTACTTC.

V gene TRBV6-5 combines with J gene TRBJ1-1, with D unclear. Trimming cost V 4 bases and J 0 bases, with 12 bases left between them. Germline V gene lookup returns CDR1 MNHEY and CDR2 SVGAGI. This CDR3 comprises 15 residues. The CDR3 DNA sequence: TGTGCCAGCAGTTTTGGACGGGCTTTGAACACTGAAGCTTTCTTT. Protein product: CASSFGRALNTEAFF.

V usage is TRBV30 and J usage is TRBJ1-6; no firm D call. The CDR3 extends over 12 amino acids. Germline assignment: CDR1 GTSNPN and CDR2 SVGIG (reference sequence). Trimming pared 2 bases from V and 2 bases from J, leaving 1 base between. The CDR3 DNA is TGTGCCTGGAGTCCCTATAATTCACCCCTCCACTTT. Its translation: CAWSPYNSPLHF.

The chain recombines TRBV5-4 with TRBJ1-2; D remains unclear. Germline CDR1 SGHNT, CDR2 YYREEE (reference sequence). This CDR3 comprises 14 residues. The V and J ends lost 1 base and 2 bases respectively, with 9 bases between them. The CDR3 DNA follows: TGTGCCAGCAGCTTGACCCAGGAGAACTATGGCTACACCTTC. Translated: CASSLTQENYGYTF. The full variable domain, in which reference TRBV5-4 and TRBJ1-2 provide the parts outside the CDR3, is ETGVTQSPTHLIKTRGQQVTLRCSSQSGHNTVSWYQQALGQGPQFIFQYYREEENGRGNFPPRFSGLQFPNYSSELNVNALELDDSALYLCASSLTQENYGYTFGSGTRLTVV.

The V and J genes are TRBV30 and TRBJ1-2; tentatively, D is TRBD1 (6 bases). The V end lost 0 bases, the J end lost 6 bases, and 14 bases lay between the germline ends. The CDR3 contains 14 residues. Germline values: CDR1 GTSNPN, CDR2 SVGIG (reference sequence). The CDR3 DNA follows: TGTGCCTGGAGTGTAGGAGGGGGATTTGATGGCTACACCTTC. It translates to CAWSVGGGFDGYTF.

The rearrangement links TRBV10-1 to TRBJ2-7; D gene uncertain. V gave up 0 bases and J gave up 3 bases, with 6 bases separating them. The CDR3 totals 13 residues. Looked up from germline, CDR1 is WNHNN and CDR2 is SYGVQD (reference sequence). CDR3 residues: CASSESNNYEQYF. The CDR3 nucleotides are TGCGCCAGCAGTGAGTCTAACAACTACGAGCAGTACTTC.

This sequence joins TRBV3-1 (or the pseudogene TRBV3-2) and TRBJ1-3; no firm D call. CDR1 is LGHDT and CDR2 is YNNKEL in the germline V gene (reference sequence). V dropped 5 bases and J dropped 3 bases, with 5 bases sitting between them. The CDR3 loop spans 12 amino acids. The chain's CDR3 is CASSFSGNTIYF. The CDR3 nucleotides are TGTGCCAGCAGCTTCAGTGGAAACACCATATATTTT.

The rearrangement links TRBV5-1 to TRBJ2-3; the D is unclear. The CDR3 spans 15 residues. The germline CDR1 and CDR2 sequences are SGHRS and YFSETQ. Trimming removed 2 bases from V and 0 bases from J, with 10 bases in between. The CDR3 DNA reads TGCGCCAGCAGCTTTGGCAGCCCTAGCACAGATACGCAGTATTTT. Amino acid sequence: CASSFGSPSTDTQYF. Full variable domain (rest looked up from reference TRBV5-1 and TRBJ2-3): KAGVTQTPRYLIKTRGQQVTLSCSPISGHRSVSWYQQTPGQGLQFLFEYFSETQRNKGNFPGRFSGRQFSNSRSEMNVSTLELGDSALYLCASSFGSPSTDTQYFGPGTRLTVL.

The chain recombines TRBV19 with TRBJ1-1; no clear D. This CDR3 is built from 16 residues. Germline V lookup: CDR1 LNHDA, CDR2 SQIVND (reference sequence). V was clipped by 5 bases and J by 0 bases, with 16 bases between them. For the CDR3, the DNA is TGTGCCAGTAGTGTCCGGACGGTAAAAATGAACACTGAAGCTTTCTTT. Its translation: CASSVRTVKMNTEAFF.

Remarks on this clone: This same CDR3 is encoded by further DNA sequences in the sample. The CDR3 sequence: CASRDRGKSNQPQHF. CDR3 coding DNA: TGTGCCAGTAGGGACAGGGGTAAAAGCAATCAGCCCCAGCATTTT. The rearrangement joins TRBV19 to TRBJ1-5; TRBD1 matches at 9 bases. V lost 6 bases and J lost 1; bases outside the gene matches: 4. Germline CDR1 reads LNHDA; CDR2 reads SQIVND (reference sequence). The CDR3 totals 15 residues.

This clone appeared once. This rearrangement joins TRBV6-5 to TRBJ2-7, with 9 bases identical to TRBD2. V lost 2 bases, J lost 4 bases, and 6 bases stayed unmatched. The CDR3 covers 15 residues. Germline CDR1 and CDR2: MNHEY and SVGAGI. In DNA form, the CDR3 reads TGTGCCAGCAGTTACGGGGCTAGCGGGAATTACGAGCAGTACTTC. This sequence encodes CASSYGASGNYEQYF.

The chain uses TRBV7-3 and TRBJ1-2, with 7 bases aligning to TRBD1. The germline gives CDR1 SGHTA, CDR2 FQGTGA. V lost 4 bases, J lost 2 bases, and 4 bases stayed unmatched. CDR3 length equals 14 residues. The CDR3 DNA sequence: TGTGCCAGCAGCTCACGACAGGGCAACTATGGCTACACCTTC. Its translation: CASSSRQGNYGYTF.

The V and J genes are TRBV28 and TRBJ1-2; D call uncertain. The length of the CDR3 is 13 residues. The germline V gene encodes CDR1 MDHEN and CDR2 SYDVKM. The V and J ends lost 3 bases and 4 bases respectively, with 9 bases between them. The CDR3, as DNA: TGTGCCAGCAGTTTTGGGCAGAGCTATGGCTACACCTTC. Residues: CASSFGQSYGYTF.

The V gene is TRBV2, the J gene TRBJ2-7; D unresolved. V lost 7 bases and J lost 2, with 12 bases in between. The CDR3 contains 13 residues. Germline V gene lookup returns CDR1 SNHLY and CDR2 FYNNEI. The CDR3 DNA reads TGTGCCAGCATGTACCATGGAGCCTACGAGCAGTACTTC. Amino acid sequence: CASMYHGAYEQYF.

This chain joins TRBV19 and TRBJ2-7; 12 nucleotides match TRBD1. V was pared by 3 bases and J by 6 bases, with 9 bases of the junction left unmatched. The CDR3 contains 16 residues. Germline CDR1 LNHDA, CDR2 SQIVND (reference sequence). The CDR3 loop reads CASSIPTGQGASEQYF. The CDR3 nucleotides read TGTGCCAGTAGTATCCCCACGGGACAGGGGGCGTCCGAGCAGTACTTC.

The rearrangement links TRBV3-1 (or the pseudogene TRBV3-2) to TRBJ1-2, with D uncertain. The germline CDR1 and CDR2 sequences are LGHDT and YNNKEL (reference sequence). V lost 4 bases and J 2 bases, leaving 11 bases between the germline ends. CDR3 length: 14 residues. CDR3 coding DNA: TGTGCCAGCAGCCTTGTAAATATCAACTATGGCTACACCTTC. It is translated as CASSLVNINYGYTF.